This T cell receptor beta chain originates from a study of shared clonotypes between healthy human individuals. Study context: The donor group consisted of a couple of women and three men, aged 18 to 49.

The CDR3 is 12 residues long. V was clipped by 2 bases and J by 5 bases, with 7 bases between them. Per germline, CDR1 SGHRS and CDR2 YFSETQ. Profiling relied on immunoSEQ multiplex PCR, and the TCRdb table lists in-frame clones only, not all of them. The table has a few hundred thousand clones, about 97% seen once. The chain uses TRBV5-1 and TRBJ2-5, with D hard to call. Sequenced: naive CD4+ T cells sorted from blood. Subset indicated: CD45RA+ positively selected. The sequence was obtained from a woman in her twenties or thirties in good health. The chain's CDR3 is CASSFGSETQYF. For the CDR3, the DNA is TGCGCCAGCAGCTTCGGGTCCGAGACCCAGTACTTC.